The 31 T cell receptor beta chains presented below share a single source sample, sequenced in a study of vaccination effects on CD4 cells after COVID-19 (dated by TCRdb to between 2022 and 2023). In the ViraFEST assay, PBMC were stimulated with viral peptide pools, and antigen-specific CD4+ T cell clonotypes were then identified by expansion using TCR sequencing. After less than 13 days of culture, CD4+ T cells were isolated with the EasySep CD4+ T cell isolation kit. Each participant got two doses of an mRNA SARS-CoV-2 vaccine, either BNT162b2 or mRNA-1273. Library preparation used the immunoSEQ multiplex PCR assay. This is the immuneACCESS table as TCRdb keeps it, with only in-frame sequences that have V and J called. A part of the clones is gone; compared with another copy, unresolved V genes explain less than half, and the rest is unexplained. The sample table contains 25,000 to 30,000 clones; only one count was recorded for approximately 79% of them. The ten largest clones add up to 5.5% to 7.5% of the sample.

No cognate antigen is known for these TCRs. This sample comprised CD4+ T cells from PBMCs cultured with SARS-CoV-2 spike peptides, obtained after COVID-19 vaccination. The cell subset or site label here, explained by the study, means: SARS-CoV-2 spike overlapping peptide pool stimulation. Receptors originate from a human donor who received a COVID-19 vaccine. Some clones in this sample may be carry-over from other donors' samples.

The rearrangement joins TRBV7-2 to TRBJ1-1; D not resolved. The V end lost 1 base, the J end lost 4 bases, and 7 bases lay between the germline ends. CDR1 is SGHTA and CDR2 is FQGNSA in the germline V gene. This CDR3 has 13 residues. CDR3 sequence (DNA): TGTGCCAGCAGCTTAGTTGCGGTCACTGAAGCTTTCTTT. It codes for CASSLVAVTEAFF.

CDR3 DNA sequence: TGTGCCAGCAGCGAAGGGGGGAGGAGCACAGATACGCAGTATTTT. This codes for CASSEGGRSTDTQYF. The chain has TRBV28 and TRBJ2-3, with D possibly being TRBD1 or TRBD2 (6 bases each). With 6 bases removed from V and 0 bases from J, the gap between germline ends came to 13 bases. The CDR3 runs 15 residues. From germline, CDR1 is MDHEN and CDR2 SYDVKM.

This clone was picked up one time. This chain links TRBV7-2 with TRBJ2-2, with 8 positions matching TRBD1. The germline V gene has CDR1 SGHTA and CDR2 FQGNSA. The J segment lost 0 bases and the V segment lost 3 bases, leaving 3 bases of the junction unmatched. This CDR3 spans 16 amino acids. The CDR3 coding sequence is TGTGCCAGCAGCTTCTCGGACAGGGCGAACACCGGGGAGCTGTTTTTT. Translation gives CASSFSDRANTGELFF.

V usage is TRBV10-1 and J usage is TRBJ2-3; 12 nucleotides align to TRBD2. V lost 6 bases to trimming and J lost 5 bases; unmatched junction nucleotides: 6. The germline gives CDR1 WNHNN, CDR2 SYGVQD (reference sequence). The CDR3 spans 15 residues. The CDR3 DNA sequence: TGCGCCAGCAGCGTTTCGACTAGCGGGGGAGATACGCAGTATTTT. As protein: CASSVSTSGGDTQYF.

The chain recombines TRBV6-2 or TRBV6-3 with TRBJ2-7; 14 bases line up with TRBD2. Germline loops: CDR1 MNHEY, CDR2 SVGEGT. This CDR3 comprises 13 residues. The trim removed 5 bases at V and 10 bases at J, leaving 4 bases unmatched. CDR3 region: CASSLGLAGAQYV. DNA for the CDR3: TGTGCCAGCAGTCTGGGACTAGCGGGAGCTCAGTACGTC.

The sample holds one count of this clone. V and J are TRBV7-2 and TRBJ2-5; no firm D call. Per germline, CDR1 SGHTA and CDR2 FQGNSA. The CDR3 has 12 residues. Trimming took 7 bases from V and 2 from J, leaving 8 bases between them. The CDR3 DNA follows: TGTGCCAGCAACAATAATCAAGAGACCCAGTACTTC. It translates to CASNNNQETQYF.

CDR3 nucleotides: TGCGCCAGCAGCCAAGCCGGGGGGCTCTACAATGAGCAGTTCTTC. Amino acids: CASSQAGGLYNEQFF. V and J are TRBV4-3 and TRBJ2-1, with D possibly being TRBD2 (7 bases). Trimming stripped 1 base from V and 3 bases from J, with 10 bases between. The CDR3 is made up of 15 amino acids. Looked up from germline, CDR1 is LGHNA and CDR2 is YSLEER.

By frequency in the sample, this clone is medium-sized. J is TRBJ2-1 and V is TRBV19, with 9 nucleotides matching TRBD2. This CDR3 comprises 16 residues. CDR1 and CDR2 from the germline V gene are LNHDA and SQIVND (reference sequence). V dropped 4 bases and J dropped 3; count of bases not matched to a gene: 7. This CDR3 is CASSTLLAGSYNEQFF. The CDR3 bases are TGTGCCAGTAGTACCCTACTAGCGGGCAGCTACAATGAGCAGTTCTTC.

This chain's CDR3 is CASSSQGPQETQYF. The CDR3, as DNA: TGCGCCAGCAGCTCACAGGGCCCGCAAGAGACCCAGTACTTC. The chain recombines TRBV5-1 with TRBJ2-5; D might be TRBD1 (6 bases). V dropped 3 bases and J dropped 2 bases, with 11 bases sitting between them. The germline CDR1 and CDR2 sequences are SGHRS and YFSETQ. The CDR3 consists of 14 residues.

The V and J genes are TRBV5-8 and TRBJ2-1, with D possibly being TRBD1 or TRBD2 (5 bases each). Trimming shortened V by 6 bases and J by 13 bases, and 17 bases separated the two germline ends. The CDR3 runs 12 residues. CDR1 and CDR2 from the germline V gene are SGHTS and YDEGEE. The CDR3 sequence: CASNTRLGVQFF. CDR3 nucleotide sequence: TGTGCCAGCAACACGAGACTGGGGGTACAGTTCTTC.

V usage is TRBV18 and J usage is TRBJ1-2; maybe TRBD1 (6 bases). Trimming shortened V by 6 bases and J by 6 bases, and 20 bases separated the two germline ends. This CDR3 contains 15 residues. Per the germline V gene, CDR1 is KGHSH and CDR2 is LQKENI. CDR3 coding DNA: TGTGCCAGCTCTCCCTTTTGGGGGGCAGGGGATGGCTACACCTTC. Its translation: CASSPFWGAGDGYTF.

This clone appeared a single time. The chain combines TRBV5-1 with TRBJ2-2; D perhaps matches TRBD1 (5 bases). The CDR3 is made up of 14 amino acids. The germline V gene has CDR1 SGHRS and CDR2 YFSETQ. Between the trimmed V and J ends, which lost 1 base and 2 bases, there was a span of 6 bases. CDR3 region: CASSLQGNTGELFF. The CDR3 DNA reads as TGCGCCAGCAGCTTGCAGGGAAACACCGGGGAGCTGTTTTTT. The whole variable domain, remainder taken from reference TRBV5-1 and TRBJ2-2, is KAGVTQTPRYLIKTRGQQVTLSCSPISGHRSVSWYQQTPGQGLQFLFEYFSETQRNKGNFPGRFSGRQFSNSRSEMNVSTLELGDSALYLCASSLQGNTGELFFGEGSRLTVL.

The chain links TRBV18 to TRBJ2-3; D gene ambiguous. CDR1 and CDR2 from the germline V gene are KGHSH and LQKENI. The V end lost 2 bases, the J end lost 4 bases, and 10 bases lay between the germline ends. The CDR3 contains 14 residues. Here the CDR3 DNA reads TGTGCCAGCTCACCAAACTGGGGTCCAGATACGCAGTATTTT. It codes for CASSPNWGPDTQYF.

V usage is TRBV6-2 or TRBV6-3 and J usage is TRBJ1-6, with D unclear. CDR3 length equals 16 residues. Germline loops: CDR1 MNHEY, CDR2 SVGEGT. V was cut by 1 base and J by 8 bases, with 15 bases left in between. The CDR3 DNA is TGTGCCAGCAGTTACTTAGCTTTCAGATTTGATTCACCCCTCCACTTT. It translates to CASSYLAFRFDSPLHF.

There are a few counts of this clone. V and J are TRBV2 and TRBJ1-2, with 9 bases lining up with TRBD1. V lost 10 bases to trimming and J lost 4 bases; unmatched junction nucleotides: 1. CDR1 and CDR2 (germline): SNHLY, FYNNEI. The CDR3 totals 11 residues. CDR3 in amino acids: CATGQGYGYTF. CDR3 nucleotides: TGTGCCACGGGACAGGGCTATGGCTACACCTTC.

J is TRBJ2-7 and V is TRBV2; TRBD1 is a possible D gene (5 bases). Per the germline V gene, CDR1 is SNHLY and CDR2 is FYNNEI. This CDR3 has 12 amino acids. V gave up 3 bases and J gave up 9 bases, with 12 bases separating them. CDR3 sequence (DNA): TGTGCCAGCAGTGACAGGGAATTGTCGCAGTACGTC. Encoded protein: CASSDRELSQYV.

This rearrangement joins TRBV7-3 to TRBJ2-1; 8 nucleotides line up with TRBD2. Germline trimming cut 5 bases from V and 10 bases from J; bases unmatched to any gene: 7. The CDR3 is made up of 13 amino acids. Germline CDR1 SGHTA, CDR2 FQGTGA. Here the CDR3 reads CASSPNRGGEQFF. The DNA of the CDR3 is TGTGCCAGCAGCCCCAATCGGGGGGGCGAGCAGTTCTTC.

The sample holds a few counts of this clone. This sequence joins TRBV6-4 and TRBJ2-7; either TRBD1 or TRBD2 may supply D (6 bases each). Germline CDR1 and CDR2: MRHNA and SNTAGT. The length of the CDR3 is 16 residues. The V gene lost 2 bases and the J gene lost 2 bases, with 16 bases spanning the gap. In DNA form, the CDR3 reads TGTGCCAGCAGTGACCAAGGGACAAGGGGGGCCTACGAGCAGTACGTC. Protein: CASSDQGTRGAYEQYV.

The V call is TRBV5-1, the J call TRBJ2-5; D is perhaps TRBD1 (5 bases). This CDR3 region has 16 residues. Germline CDR1 and CDR2: SGHRS and YFSETQ. The V end was cut by 0 bases, the J end by 0 bases, with 12 bases between. The CDR3 here is CASSLEGARYQETQYF. In DNA, the CDR3 is TGCGCCAGCAGCTTGGAAGGGGCGCGGTACCAAGAGACCCAGTACTTC.

The V and J genes are TRBV3-1 (or the pseudogene TRBV3-2) and TRBJ1-6; D ambiguous. Looked up from germline, CDR1 is LGHDT and CDR2 is YNNKEL (reference sequence). Between the trimmed V and J ends, which lost 1 base and 7 bases, there was a span of 8 bases. This CDR3 comprises 14 residues. The CDR3 here is CASSQGQSNSPLHF. The CDR3 DNA is TGTGCCAGCAGCCAAGGGCAGTCAAATTCACCCCTCCACTTT.

V gene TRBV4-1 combines with J gene TRBJ1-5, with TRBD1 matching over 9 bases. After removal of 1 base from V and 7 bases from J, the junction contained 5 bases not matched to a gene. The V gene's germline CDR1 is MGHRA and CDR2 YSYEKL. The CDR3 has 15 amino acids. The CDR3 DNA is TGCGCCAGCAGCCAAGGAGAGACAGGGGGACAGCCCCAGCATTTT. Protein sequence: CASSQGETGGQPQHF.

The J gene is TRBJ2-1, the V gene TRBV7-2; D not certain. Germline assignment: CDR1 SGHTA and CDR2 FQGNSA. This CDR3 comprises 13 residues. V dropped 1 base and J dropped 6 bases, with 7 bases sitting between them. The DNA of the CDR3 is TGTGCCAGCAGCTTAGGGCCCGGCAATGAGCAGTTCTTC. Translated: CASSLGPGNEQFF.

The V call is TRBV5-1, the J call TRBJ2-3; 9 bases are a match to TRBD1. Germline CDR1 reads SGHRS; CDR2 reads YFSETQ. This CDR3 comprises 15 residues. Germline trimming cut 0 bases from V and 6 bases from J; bases unmatched to any gene: 5. The CDR3, as DNA: TGCGCCAGCAGCTTGGCCCGACAGGGGGGTGATACGCAGTATTTT. Residues: CASSLARQGGDTQYF.

V gene TRBV6-2 or TRBV6-3 combines with J gene TRBJ1-5, with 7 bases that match TRBD1. Germline CDR1 is MNHEY and CDR2 is SVGEGT. CDR3 length equals 14 residues. The J segment lost 6 bases and the V segment lost 4 bases, leaving 6 bases of the junction unmatched. DNA for the CDR3: TGTGCCAGCAGTTCCTCAGGGGGAGGTCAGCCCCAGCATTTT. Its translation is CASSSSGGGQPQHF.

The V gene is TRBV7-2, the J gene TRBJ1-6; a weak D match, TRBD1 (5 bases). From germline, CDR1 is SGHTA and CDR2 FQGNSA. The CDR3 contains 16 residues. The ends were cut back, 8 bases at V and 9 bases at J, with 23 bases in the middle. CDR3 in amino acids: CASRFGTGGLISPLHF. The CDR3 bases are TGTGCCAGCCGATTCGGGACGGGGGGATTAATTTCACCCCTCCACTTT.

This clone was detected only once. This chain joins TRBV7-6 and TRBJ2-1; D is possibly TRBD2 (6 bases). CDR1 SGHVS and CDR2 FNYEAQ come from the germline V gene. The CDR3 consists of 15 residues. Trimming shortened V by 3 bases and J by 1 base, and 10 bases separated the two germline ends. The CDR3 loop reads CASSFGAGSYNEQFF. Here the CDR3 DNA reads TGTGCCAGCAGCTTCGGAGCGGGTTCCTACAATGAGCAGTTCTTC.

The chain joins TRBV6-2 or TRBV6-3 to TRBJ1-4; a possible D gene is TRBD1 (6 bases). Per the germline V gene, CDR1 is MNHEY and CDR2 is SVGEGT. V was shortened by 6 bases and J by 13 bases, with 21 bases between the two germline ends. The CDR3 runs 14 residues. The CDR3 loop is CASSRTDTPSGLFF. The CDR3 DNA follows: TGTGCCAGCAGCCGGACAGACACCCCCTCCGGACTGTTTTTT.

The chain uses TRBV30 and TRBJ1-2, with 11 nucleotides matching TRBD1. This CDR3 spans 14 amino acids. CDR1 and CDR2 (germline): GTSNPN, SVGIG (reference sequence). Trimming took 7 bases from V and 6 from J; bases not matched to a gene: 10. The DNA for the CDR3 is TGTGCCTTCCAATGGACAGGGGGCGCCAATGGCTACACCTTC. The encoded protein is CAFQWTGGANGYTF. The full variable domain, its missing parts supplied by reference TRBV30 and TRBJ1-2, is SQTIHQWPATLVQPVGSPLSLECTVEGTSNPNLYWYRQAAGRGLQLLFYSVGIGQISSEVPQNLSASRPQDRQFILSSKKLLLSDSGFYLCAFQWTGGANGYTFGSGTRLTVV.

The rearrangement joins TRBV12-3 or TRBV12-4 to TRBJ2-2; D uncertain. V lost 8 bases to trimming and J lost 5 bases, with 6 bases between them. There are 11 residues in the CDR3. The CDR3 spells CASQLTGELFF. In nucleotides, the CDR3 is TGTGCCAGCCAGTTAACCGGGGAGCTGTTTTTT.

The chain carries TRBV5-1 and TRBJ2-5, with 7 bases fitting TRBD2. Trimming removed 5 bases from V and 0 bases from J; junction bases left unmatched: 4. In germline, CDR1 is SGHRS, CDR2 YFSETQ. CDR3 size: 14 residues. CDR3 nucleotides: TGCGCCAGCAGGGCTAGCGGATACCAAGAGACCCAGTACTTC. Encoded protein: CASRASGYQETQYF. Supplemented by reference TRBV5-1 and TRBJ2-5, the full variable domain reads KAGVTQTPRYLIKTRGQQVTLSCSPISGHRSVSWYQQTPGQGLQFLFEYFSETQRNKGNFPGRFSGRQFSNSRSEMNVSTLELGDSALYLCASRASGYQETQYFGPGTRLLVL.

This clone is deemed medium-sized (0.01 to 0.1%). The V call is TRBV30, the J call TRBJ1-5; no firm D call. The CDR3 loop spans 13 amino acids. Per germline, CDR1 GTSNPN and CDR2 SVGIG (reference sequence). The V end was cut by 2 bases, the J end by 3 bases, with 8 bases between. CDR3 loop: CAWSIGYNQPQHF. For the CDR3, the DNA is TGTGCCTGGAGTATCGGGTACAATCAGCCCCAGCATTTT. The full variable domain, with the rest looked up from reference TRBV30 and TRBJ1-5, is SQTIHQWPATLVQPVGSPLSLECTVEGTSNPNLYWYRQAAGRGLQLLFYSVGIGQISSEVPQNLSASRPQDRQFILSSKKLLLSDSGFYLCAWSIGYNQPQHFGDGTRLSIL.